This T cell receptor beta chain is from a study of post-analysis software for immune sequencing data. Overall study: The cohort encompassed relapsing-remitting, secondary progressive and progressive-relapsing multiple sclerosis disease courses.

Each TCR beta cDNA library carried unique molecular identifiers. A population of about 0.95 to 10 million T cells gave rise to roughly 490,000 cDNA molecules. In TCRdb, the PCR reads were re-called with MiXCR into one record per CDR3 protein. The sample consists of about 540,000 distinct CDR3 sequences, 34% of them appearing once. The CDR3 has 15 amino acids. Germline V gene lookup returns CDR1 MNHNS and CDR2 SASEGT. Trimming removed 0 bases from V and 5 bases from J, with 13 bases in between. A note on this clonotype: Its matching antigen is unknown.

Study-level results: F measure showed strong co-clustering of same-batch samples. In patients, TRBV5-6, TRBV5-1 and TRBV20-1 belonged to 4 or 5 TRBV segments found more frequently than in controls. Multiple sclerosis patients showed significantly lower normalized Chao1 diversity than controls did.

This rearrangement joins TRBV6-1 to TRBJ2-5; either TRBD1 or TRBD2 may fit D (6 bases each). The sequence came from a girl aged 2 to 17 with multiple sclerosis. The sequenced sample consisted of blood. The CDR3 nucleotides read TGTGCCAGCAGTGAAGCGAGGGGGGCTGGGGAGACCCAGTACTTC. This codes for CASSEARGAGETQYF.